The 15 T cell receptor beta chains given below trace back to one sample, sequenced in a study of T cells in tuberculosis. The time point is: new active TB diagnosis, blood taken before or within 7 days of starting treatment. Profiled with immunoSEQ multiplex PCR; TCRdb holds only in-frame clones, not every one. The table includes some 49,000 clones, nearly 95% detected once. The specimen comprised PBMCs, sampled at tuberculosis diagnosis. These receptor sequences come from an adult with tuberculosis.

CDR3 in amino acids: CASRQGRKSDGYTF. The CDR3 DNA reads TGTGCCAGCCGACAGGGCCGAAAATCGGATGGCTACACCTTC. V usage is TRBV14 and J usage is TRBJ1-2, with 7 bases lining up with TRBD1. CDR1 is SGHDN and CDR2 is FVKESK in the germline V gene. CDR3 length: 14 amino acids. J gave up 6 bases and V 8 bases, and 12 bases lay outside the gene matches.

J is TRBJ1-1 and V is TRBV23-1, with D possibly matching TRBD1 (5 bases). TRBV23-1 counts as an open reading frame of uncertain function. The CDR3 is 16 amino acids. V shed 2 bases and J shed 2 bases, with 15 bases lying between them. In DNA form, the CDR3 reads TGCGCCAGCAGTCAAGGGGGAATGGAGGGAAACACTGAAGCTTTCTTT. This sequence encodes CASSQGGMEGNTEAFF.

This clone has a single count. The V call is TRBV9, the J call TRBJ2-2; D is uncertain. The CDR3 is 13 residues long. Germline V gene sequence: CDR1 SGDLS, CDR2 YYNGEE. Trimming shortened V by 5 bases and J by 6 bases, and 11 bases separated the two germline ends. The CDR3 coding sequence is TGTGCCAGCAGATATGGTGAGGCCGGGGAGCTGTTTTTT. Residues: CASRYGEAGELFF.

J is TRBJ2-3 and V is TRBV2; TRBD1 agrees at 8 bases. V gave up 0 bases and J gave up 1 base; unmatched junction bases: 6. Per germline, CDR1 SNHLY and CDR2 FYNNEI. This CDR3 has 17 residues. The CDR3 protein is CASSEANPGQGTDTQYF. The CDR3 region has the DNA TGTGCCAGCAGTGAAGCGAACCCGGGACAGGGCACAGATACGCAGTATTTT.

Only a few counts were recorded for this clone. The J gene is TRBJ2-1, the V gene TRBV11-2, with 8 bases aligning to TRBD1. CDR1 SGHAT and CDR2 FQNNGV come from the germline V gene. The CDR3 has 17 residues. Losses at the gene ends were 1 base for V and 7 bases for J; bases not matched to a gene: 12. In DNA form, the CDR3 reads TGTGCCAGCAGCTTAGTATCGAGGTGGACAGGGAAGAATGAGCAGTTCTTC. Translation gives CASSLVSRWTGKNEQFF.

The chain is built from TRBV9 and TRBJ1-2; 7 bases are shared with TRBD1. Germline CDR1 and CDR2: SGDLS and YYNGEE. This CDR3 is built from 13 residues. With V trimmed by 4 bases and J by 3 bases, 3 bases remained unmatched. The CDR3 nucleotides read TGTGCCAGCAGCCGGGACAGCTACTATGGCTACACCTTC. Protein: CASSRDSYYGYTF.

The chain recombines TRBV30 with TRBJ2-1, with TRBD2 identical over 7 bases. V trimming: 1 base; J trimming: 1 base; junction bases outside the gene matches: 7. Germline V gene sequence: CDR1 GTSNPN, CDR2 SVGIG (reference sequence). This CDR3 is 16 amino acids long. The CDR3 DNA is TGTGCCTGGAGTGAAAGAGCTAGCGGATCCTACAATGAGCAGTTCTTC. Residues: CAWSERASGSYNEQFF.

The genes are TRBV4-3 and TRBJ2-5; D is possibly TRBD2 (7 bases). Germline CDR1 LGHNA, CDR2 YSLEER. The CDR3 runs 16 residues. V lost 0 bases and J lost 5, with 16 bases in between. Here the CDR3 reads CASSQDSGEGLETQYF. The CDR3 coding sequence is TGCGCCAGCAGCCAAGATTCAGGGGAGGGGTTGGAGACCCAGTACTTC.

The rearrangement joins TRBV19 to TRBJ1-2; possible D gene TRBD1, 6 bases. Trimming removed 7 bases from V and 2 bases from J, with 17 bases in between. The CDR3 consists of 15 residues. Germline lookup yields CDR1 LNHDA and CDR2 SQIVND (reference sequence). The CDR3 sequence: CASKPQGPENYGYTF. The CDR3 region has the DNA TGTGCCAGTAAGCCACAGGGTCCGGAAAACTATGGCTACACCTTC.

The chain couples TRBV6-6 to TRBJ2-2; tentative D call: TRBD1 (5 bases). Trimming pared 6 bases from V and 6 bases from J, leaving 11 bases between. This CDR3 is 13 amino acids long. The germline V gene encodes CDR1 MNHNY and CDR2 SVGAGI (reference sequence). The CDR3 bases are TGTGCCAGCAGGGCGATGACAGCCGGGGAGCTGTTTTTT. It specifies CASRAMTAGELFF.

The chain is built from TRBV2 and TRBJ1-1; 8 bases map to TRBD1. Germline V CDR1 and CDR2: SNHLY, FYNNEI. The CDR3 spans 15 residues. Germline trimming cut 3 bases from V and 3 bases from J; bases unmatched to any gene: 6. The CDR3 loop is CASSEWTGSHTEAFF. Here the CDR3 DNA reads TGTGCCAGCAGTGAGTGGACAGGGTCGCACACTGAAGCTTTCTTT.

The V and J genes are TRBV29-1 and TRBJ1-1, with a weak D call TRBD1 (5 bases). Per germline, CDR1 SQVTM and CDR2 ANQGSEA. The CDR3 runs to 13 residues. V was cut by 1 base and J by 0 bases, with 6 bases left in between. The CDR3 sequence: CSVEAGMNTEAFF. CDR3 sequence (DNA): TGCAGCGTTGAAGCAGGGATGAACACTGAAGCTTTCTTT. Complete variable domain (other parts from reference TRBV29-1 and TRBJ1-1): SAVISQKPSRDICQRGTSLTIQCQVDSQVTMMFWYRQQPGQSLTLIATANQGSEATYESGFVIDKFPISRPNLTFSTLTVSNMSPEDSSIYLCSVEAGMNTEAFFGQGTRLTVV.

The chain has TRBV30 and TRBJ2-7; D is unclear. The CDR3 contains 13 residues. Trimming took 2 bases from V and 1 from J, leaving 9 bases between them. The germline V gene encodes CDR1 GTSNPN and CDR2 SVGIG (reference sequence). CDR3 DNA: TGTGCCTGGAGTTTGGGCAATTCCTACGAGCAGTACTTC. Amino acid sequence: CAWSLGNSYEQYF. Complete variable domain (other parts from reference TRBV30 and TRBJ2-7): SQTIHQWPATLVQPVGSPLSLECTVEGTSNPNLYWYRQAAGRGLQLLFYSVGIGQISSEVPQNLSASRPQDRQFILSSKKLLLSDSGFYLCAWSLGNSYEQYFGPGTRLTVT.

This chain uses TRBV13 with TRBJ1-2; D might be TRBD1 (6 bases). The germline V gene has CDR1 PRHDT and CDR2 FYEKMQ (reference sequence). The ends were cut back, 2 bases at V and 10 bases at J, with 14 bases in the middle. The CDR3 is 13 residues long. The CDR3 DNA is TGTGCCAGCAGCTTAAAACGGGGGGCTGACTACACCTTC. The encoded protein is CASSLKRGADYTF. Combining the CDR3 with reference TRBV13 and TRBJ1-2 gives the whole variable domain AAGVIQSPRHLIKEKRETATLKCYPIPRHDTVYWYQQGPGQDPQFLISFYEKMQSDKGSIPDRFSAQQFSDYHSELNMSSLELGDSALYFCASSLKRGADYTFGSGTRLTVV.

The chain employs TRBV9 and TRBJ2-2, with 13 bases that match TRBD2. Trimming removed 5 bases from V and 3 bases from J; junction bases left unmatched: 10. The CDR3 loop spans 18 amino acids. From germline, CDR1 is SGDLS and CDR2 YYNGEE. The CDR3 is CASRVSNGLAGDTGELFF. In DNA, the CDR3 is TGTGCCAGCAGGGTAAGTAACGGACTAGCGGGAGACACCGGGGAGCTGTTTTTT.